The clone carrying this T cell receptor (beta chain) occurred many times. The antigen is unknown. This CDR3 spans 15 amino acids. In germline, CDR1 is SGHRS, CDR2 YFSETQ. The trim removed 3 bases at V and 9 bases at J, leaving 5 bases unmatched. The sample is drawn from a study of T-cell memory formation after mild COVID-19. Constant-segment primers served in 5'RACE that generated TCR alpha and TCR beta cDNA libraries bearing sample barcodes and UMIs. One entry per CDR3 protein, called by TCRdb with MiXCR from the 5' RACE reads. The sample has 250,000 or so distinct CDR3 sequences; roughly 17% are singletons. The study's findings and limits: Mostly located in CM and EM were contracting CD4+ clones, with contracting CD8+ clones located in EMRA. Clones contracting over day 15 to 85 were CD4/CD8 balanced, with later expanders leaning CD4+.

The chain employs TRBV5-1 and TRBJ1-6, with 11 bases fitting TRBD1. The receptor was isolated from a man aged 18 to 29 who had mild COVID-19 (a few samples of this study predate the infection). Cell type and time point are not known. The specimen was PBMCs or a T cell subset sorted from them (not recorded which). The DNA of the CDR3 is TGCGCCAGCAGCTCACGGACAGGGGGCATTTCACCCCTCCACTTT. It encodes CASSSRTGGISPLHF.